The rows below give T cell receptor beta chains drawn from one sample of a study of post-analysis software for immune sequencing data. TCRdb ran MiXCR on the PCR reads and lists one entry per CDR3 protein. The table has 150,000 to 200,000 distinct CDR3 sequences, roughly 30% seen once. The specimen sequenced was blood. The receptors originated from a girl aged 10-17 years with multiple sclerosis. Each CDR3 is given with its conserved first and last residue. The order of the fields is J gene, D gene, clone size, V gene, CDR3 DNA, CDR3 protein. D genes are given only for firm matches. Expanded clones get a size class; other rows say once, few or many, or leave the size out.

TRBJ1-2,.,.,TRBV7-8,TGTGCCAGCAGCTTAGGCAGGGTTGGGATGAACGCGTATGGCTACACCTTC,CASSLGRVGMNAYGYTF
TRBJ2-1,.,few,TRBV27,TGTGCCAGCAGTTTTACAGCAAGGGTGAATGAGCAGTTCTTC,CASSFTARVNEQFF
TRBJ1-2,.,.,TRBV6-5,TGTGCCAGCAGCCACGACAACTATGGCTACACCTTC,CASSHDNYGYTF
TRBJ2-7,.,few,TRBV3-1,TGTGCCAGCAGCCCCGAAAAGAATTGGCAAACCCCCTACGAGCAGTACTTC,CASSPEKNWQTPYEQYF
TRBJ1-2,.,few,TRBV14,TGTGCCAGCAGCCAATCAGCACCCATTTTACGGGGGATGTATGGCTACACCTTC,CASSQSAPILRGMYGYTF
TRBJ2-3,TRBD1,.,TRBV27,TGTGCCAGCAGTTTCCCGGGACAGGGAACAGATACGCAGTATTTT,CASSFPGQGTDTQYF
TRBJ2-5,TRBD2,.,TRBV28,TGTGCCAGCAGTAGGGGACTAGCGGGACCCAGGGAGACCCAGTACTTC,CASSRGLAGPRETQYF
TRBJ1-2,TRBD1,many,TRBV28,TGTGCCAGCAGTTTATCAGGACAGGGCCATGGCTACACCTTC,CASSLSGQGHGYTF
TRBJ1-2,TRBD1,many,TRBV27,TGTGCCAGCAGTGGAGGGACAGCGAACTATGGCTACACCTTC,CASSGGTANYGYTF
TRBJ2-7,TRBD2,.,TRBV7-2,TGTGCCAGCAGCTTAGGACCCGGGACTAGCGGGGGGGCCTCCTACAATGAGCAGTACTTC,CASSLGPGTSGGASYNEQYF
TRBJ1-2,.,.,TRBV12-3/TRBV12-4,TGTGCCAGCAGTCTAGGCCTAGGCTATGGCTGCACCTTC,CASSLGLGYGCTF
TRBJ2-3,TRBD2,.,TRBV20-1,TGCAGTGCTAGACTCCCCGGGAGGTCCACAGATACGCAGTATTTT,CSARLPGRSTDTQYF
TRBJ2-5,.,few,TRBV13,TGTGCCAGCAGCGATAGGCCCATGAGTCCAGACCAAGAGACCCAGTACTTC,CASSDRPMSPDQETQYF